This entry lists 8 T cell receptor beta chains sequenced from one sample in a study of T cell responses to AZD1222 COVID-19 vaccine. TCRdb's table, derived via immunoSEQ multiplex PCR, lists solely in-frame clones and lacks some. The sample carries 120,000 to 150,000 clones, 90% to 95% recorded once. The sample was peripheral blood, taken on day 0 of AZD1222 vaccination. All receptors derive from an adult in good health.

This rearrangement joins TRBV15 to TRBJ1-2; no firm D call. CDR3 length equals 14 residues. V lost 4 bases and J lost 0, with 9 bases in between. Looked up from germline, CDR1 is LNHNV and CDR2 is YYDKDF (reference sequence). The DNA of the CDR3 is TGTGCCACCAGCAAACCCGGGACTAACTATGGCTACACCTTC. Amino acid sequence: CATSKPGTNYGYTF.

V and J are TRBV30 and TRBJ1-3; D gene ambiguous. CDR1 and CDR2 (germline): GTSNPN, SVGIG (reference sequence). V lost 0 bases, J lost 6 bases, and 6 bases lay in between. CDR3 size: 12 residues. The CDR3 nucleotides are TGTGCCTGGAGTGTAGGAGCAAACACCATATATTTT. Protein: CAWSVGANTIYF.

The chain combines TRBV11-2 with TRBJ2-1, with 7 positions matching TRBD2. The junction had 9 bases not matched to a gene; V was cut back by 4 bases and J by 0 bases. Germline V gene data show CDR1 as SGHAT and CDR2 as FQNNGV. CDR3 length: 17 residues. The CDR3 coding sequence is TGTGCCAGCAGCTCCCTGACTAGCACGAGCTCCTACAATGAGCAGTTCTTC. Protein sequence: CASSSLTSTSSYNEQFF.

The count of this clone is one. The gene calls are TRBV2 and TRBJ1-6, with a possible D match to TRBD1 (5 bases). Between the trimmed V and J ends, which lost 6 bases and 8 bases, there was a span of 14 bases. There are 14 residues in the CDR3. Germline CDR1 and CDR2: SNHLY and FYNNEI. The CDR3 is CASSYRPSYSPLHF. The CDR3 coding sequence is TGTGCCAGCAGCTACAGGCCGAGTTATTCACCCCTCCACTTT. Combining the CDR3 with reference TRBV2 and TRBJ1-6 gives the whole variable domain EPEVTQTPSHQVTQMGQEVILRCVPISNHLYFYWYRQILGQKVEFLVSFYNNEISEKSEIFDDQFSVERPDGSNFTLKIRSTKLEDSAMYFCASSYRPSYSPLHFGNGTRLTVT.

The chain carries TRBV6-5 and TRBJ1-1; no clear D gene. Germline V gene lookup returns CDR1 MNHEY and CDR2 SVGAGI. V was clipped by 10 bases and J by 0 bases, with 15 bases between them. The CDR3 sequence is 14 residues long. CDR3 protein: CAISLGIMNTEAFF. CDR3 bases: TGTGCCATCTCCCTGGGCATCATGAACACTGAAGCTTTCTTT.

In its sample, this clone was seen once. CDR3 bases: TGTGCCAGCAGTTCCCCGGGACACCTAAGGGGTGAAGCTTTCTTT. Translated: CASSSPGHLRGEAFF. The rearrangement uses TRBV6-5 and TRBJ1-1; D might be TRBD1 (6 bases). Germline assignment: CDR1 MNHEY and CDR2 SVGAGI. Trimming shortened V by 4 bases and J by 7 bases, and 19 bases separated the two germline ends. The CDR3 has 15 amino acids.

The chain has TRBV28 and TRBJ1-4; D remains unclear. The germline V and J ends were trimmed by 6 bases and 5 bases, with 10 bases remaining between them. The CDR3 covers 13 residues. CDR1 and CDR2 from the germline V gene are MDHEN and SYDVKM. The CDR3 region has the DNA TGTGCCAGCAGGAGGGCTCTCAATGAAAAACTGTTTTTT. Protein: CASRRALNEKLFF.

This chain connects TRBV11-3 to TRBJ2-3; D remains unclear. CDR3 length equals 13 residues. V gave up 0 bases and J gave up 4 bases, with 5 bases separating them. Germline assignment: CDR1 SGHNT and CDR2 YENEEA. Here the CDR3 DNA reads TGTGCCAGCAGCTTAGATAGCCCAGATACGCAGTATTTT. The encoded protein is CASSLDSPDTQYF. Supplemented by reference TRBV11-3 and TRBJ2-3, the full variable domain reads EAGVVQSPRYKIIEKKQPVAFWCNPISGHNTLYWYLQNLGQGPELLIRYENEEAVDDSQLPKDRFSAERLKGVDSTLKIQPAELGDSAVYLCASSLDSPDTQYFGPGTRLTVL.